This entry lists 32 T cell receptor beta chains sequenced from one sample in a study of OX40 agonist ivuxolimab in advanced cancers. Library method: the immunoSEQ multiplex PCR assay. As stored in TCRdb, this immuneACCESS dataset retains in-frame rearrangements with V and J assigned. A fraction of the clones does not appear; measured against another copy, unresolved V genes explain less than half of the discrepancy, and the remainder lacks a known reason. Present in this sample are tens of thousands of clones, around 89% of which were seen just once. The ten largest clonotypes hold around 0.51% of the sample. Sequencing was performed on CD4+ or CD8+ T cells sorted from blood, taken in a trial of the OX40 agonist ivuxolimab. The source is an adult with an advanced solid tumor such as melanoma, head and neck, liver or kidney cancer.

J is TRBJ2-7 and V is TRBV19; D is undetermined. Trimming removed 5 bases at V and 4 bases at J, with 9 bases between. Germline values: CDR1 LNHDA, CDR2 SQIVND (reference sequence). The CDR3 spans 12 residues. The CDR3 region has the DNA TGTGCCAGTAGTTCCGCCGGATACGAGCAGTACTTC. It is translated as CASSSAGYEQYF.

The chain uses TRBV10-2 and TRBJ2-1, with 13 bases lining up with TRBD2. This CDR3 contains 16 residues. Germline CDR1 is WSHSY and CDR2 is SAAADI. Trimming at V came to 5 bases and at J to 0 bases, leaving 1 base not matched to a gene. The CDR3 DNA is TGCGCCAGCAGTTGGACTAGCGGGAGCTCCTACAATGAGCAGTTCTTC. Translated, it gives CASSWTSGSSYNEQFF.

The CDR3 loop reads CASSLDRQGLGGYTF. The CDR3 bases are TGTGCCAGCTCCCTAGACCGTCAGGGTCTCGGCGGCTACACCTTC. The rearrangement joins TRBV18 to TRBJ1-2; maybe TRBD1 (5 bases). This CDR3 has 15 residues. Trimming stripped 6 bases from V and 8 bases from J, with 22 bases between. Germline CDR1 reads KGHSH; CDR2 reads LQKENI.

The rearrangement joins TRBV4-1 to TRBJ1-5; no reliable D call. CDR1 and CDR2 (germline): MGHRA, YSYEKL. V was cut by 4 bases and J by 0 bases, with 13 bases left in between. The CDR3 is 16 residues long. This CDR3 reads CASSPVWSSSNQPQHF. CDR3 DNA: TGCGCCAGCAGCCCAGTCTGGTCATCTAGCAATCAGCCCCAGCATTTT.

This chain links TRBV30 with TRBJ2-3; D is unclear. CDR1 GTSNPN and CDR2 SVGIG come from the germline V gene (reference sequence). This CDR3 spans 13 amino acids. Trimming stripped 0 bases from V and 6 bases from J, with 10 bases between. The CDR3 loop is CAWSVALGDTQYF. The CDR3 DNA follows: TGTGCCTGGAGTGTGGCATTGGGGGATACGCAGTATTTT.

This rearrangement joins TRBV11-3 to TRBJ2-7; 8 bases are shared with TRBD2. V lost 1 base, J lost 0 bases, and 17 bases stayed unmatched. The germline CDR1 and CDR2 sequences are SGHNT and YENEEA. The CDR3 has 20 residues. CDR3 region: CASSLGSGQGASGSSYEQYF. The CDR3 DNA is TGTGCCAGCAGCTTAGGGTCAGGGCAGGGAGCGAGCGGGAGCTCCTACGAGCAGTACTTC.

V and J are TRBV7-8 and TRBJ2-5; 11 bases are shared with TRBD2. J gave up 5 bases and V 3 bases, and 2 bases lay outside the gene matches. CDR3 length: 14 residues. CDR1 is SGHVS and CDR2 is FQNEAQ in the germline V gene. The CDR3 nucleotides are TGTGCCAGCAGCTTTAGCGGGAGGGTCGAGACCCAGTACTTC. This translates into CASSFSGRVETQYF.

CDR3 DNA: TGTGCCAGCAGCTACTTCCGGTCGAGTCAGCCCCAGCATTTT. Protein: CASSYFRSSQPQHF. V is TRBV7-2 and J is TRBJ1-5; D call uncertain. With 4 bases removed from V and 6 bases from J, the gap between germline ends came to 13 bases. Germline-derived CDR1 and CDR2 are SGHTA and FQGNSA. The length of the CDR3 is 14 residues.

For the CDR3, the DNA is TGTGCCAGCAGTAAGATAACTAGCGGGTCTTGGTTCTTC. Translation gives CASSKITSGSWFF. The chain recombines TRBV6-5 with TRBJ2-1; 9 bases are shared with TRBD2. CDR1 is MNHEY, CDR2 SVGAGI, per germline. The CDR3 extends over 13 amino acids. Trimming removed 5 bases from V and 15 bases from J; junction bases left unmatched: 11.

The chain uses TRBV7-9 and TRBJ2-3; D may match TRBD1 or TRBD2 (7 bases each). This CDR3 spans 16 amino acids. Trimming took off 5 bases at V and 5 bases at J, with 20 bases between the two ends. The germline gives CDR1 SEHNR, CDR2 FQNEAQ (reference sequence). CDR3: CASSPGNRGGGDTQYF. Written as DNA, the CDR3 is TGTGCCAGCAGCCCCGGGAACAGGGGAGGGGGAGATACGCAGTATTTT.

The J gene is TRBJ2-4, the V gene TRBV19; no clear D gene. With 7 bases removed from V and 1 base from J, the gap between germline ends came to 11 bases. This CDR3 is built from 14 residues. CDR1 and CDR2 (germline): LNHDA, SQIVND (reference sequence). The CDR3 coding sequence is TGTGCCAGTAATCCAACCGAGGCCAAAAACATTCAGTACTTC. Its protein product is CASNPTEAKNIQYF.

DNA of the CDR3: TGTGCCAGCAGCCCACGGGCAGGGAATTTCAATCAGCCCCAGCATTTT. Translation: CASSPRAGNFNQPQHF. This chain connects TRBV7-8 to TRBJ1-5; possible D gene TRBD1, 5 bases. This CDR3 contains 16 residues. V was clipped by 5 bases and J by 3 bases, with 17 bases between them. Germline V gene lookup returns CDR1 SGHVS and CDR2 FQNEAQ.

This chain joins TRBV6-9 and TRBJ2-1; TRBD2 aligns across 12 bases. The CDR3 has 16 residues. V trimming: 4 bases; J trimming: 8 bases; junction bases outside the gene matches: 9. The germline CDR1 and CDR2 sequences are MNHGY and SVAAGI. The CDR3 loop reads CASSCPPGLAGDEQFF. The CDR3 DNA is TGTGCCAGCAGTTGCCCCCCGGGACTAGCGGGCGATGAGCAGTTCTTC.

V gene TRBV5-1 combines with J gene TRBJ2-5, with D unresolved. Trimming took 3 bases from V and 2 from J, leaving 8 bases between them. Germline assignment: CDR1 SGHRS and CDR2 YFSETQ. The CDR3 length is 13 residues. This CDR3 is CASSSGRQETQYF. CDR3 bases: TGCGCCAGCAGCTCTGGGCGGCAAGAGACCCAGTACTTC.

V is TRBV11-3 and J is TRBJ2-5, with TRBD1 matching over 9 bases. V was pared by 5 bases and J by 7 bases, with 14 bases of the junction left unmatched. Germline lookup yields CDR1 SGHNT and CDR2 YENEEA. The length of the CDR3 is 16 residues. Written as DNA, the CDR3 is TGTGCCAGCAGCCCTGGACAGGGGTTTAGAGGGGGGACCCAGTACTTC. Its translation: CASSPGQGFRGGTQYF.

This clone has only one observation. The rearrangement uses TRBV5-5 and TRBJ1-1, with D possibly matching TRBD1 (5 bases). This CDR3 contains 14 residues. V dropped 4 bases and J dropped 0 bases, with 10 bases sitting between them. Looked up from germline, CDR1 is SGHKS and CDR2 is YYEKEE (reference sequence). CDR3 sequence reads: CASSPGRLNTEAFF. As DNA, the CDR3 is TGTGCCAGCAGCCCGGGACGGCTGAACACTGAAGCTTTCTTT.

The CDR3 sequence: CASSSPGTTSYNEQFF. For the CDR3, the DNA is TGTGCCAGCAGCTCCCCCGGGACAACCTCCTACAATGAGCAGTTCTTC. The V and J genes are TRBV11-2 and TRBJ2-1; D perhaps matches TRBD1 (6 bases). This CDR3 comprises 16 residues. Per germline, CDR1 SGHAT and CDR2 FQNNGV. The V end lost 4 bases, the J end lost 0 bases, and 13 bases lay between the germline ends.

This sequence joins TRBV28 and TRBJ2-2; D not resolved. With 7 bases removed from V and 6 bases from J, the gap between germline ends came to 3 bases. The CDR3 covers 10 residues. The germline V gene encodes CDR1 MDHEN and CDR2 SYDVKM. The CDR3 here is CASKAGELFF. DNA for the CDR3: TGTGCCAGCAAAGCCGGGGAGCTGTTTTTT. The variable domain in full, with the rest retrieved from reference TRBV28 and TRBJ2-2, is DVKVTQSSRYLVKRTGEKVFLECVQDMDHENMFWYRQDPGLGLRLIYFSYDVKMKEKGDIPEGYSVSREKKERFSLILESASTNQTSMYLCASKAGELFFGEGSRLTVL.

This chain uses TRBV14 with TRBJ1-2; D not resolved. Trimming removed 1 base at V and 1 base at J, with 10 bases between. The V gene's germline CDR1 is SGHDN and CDR2 FVKESK. The length of the CDR3 is 15 residues. CDR3 coding DNA: TGTGCCAGCAGCCAAGGGTTGGGCGGTAACTATGGCTACACCTTC. It translates to CASSQGLGGNYGYTF.

The chain recombines TRBV15 with TRBJ2-7; D may be TRBD1 or TRBD2 (6 bases each). Germline lookup yields CDR1 LNHNV and CDR2 YYDKDF (reference sequence). This CDR3 spans 13 amino acids. V was trimmed by 5 bases and J by 5 bases, leaving 13 bases between them. The CDR3 reads CATSSGARDEQYF. The CDR3 DNA is TGTGCCACCAGCTCGGGGGCGAGAGACGAGCAGTACTTC.

The CDR3 DNA reads as TGTGCCAGCTCCCTCCGCCCGAGACAGATCCAAGAGACCCAGTACTTC. This translates into CASSLRPRQIQETQYF. The chain carries TRBV18 and TRBJ2-5, with D maybe TRBD1 (5 bases). There are 16 residues in the CDR3. V lost 6 bases and J 1 base, leaving 18 bases between the germline ends. Germline V gene lookup returns CDR1 KGHSH and CDR2 LQKENI.

This chain uses TRBV15 with TRBJ2-5, with TRBD1 identical over 10 bases. V was pared by 0 bases and J by 4 bases, with 8 bases of the junction left unmatched. Germline V lookup: CDR1 LNHNV, CDR2 YYDKDF (reference sequence). The CDR3 length is 17 residues. Here the CDR3 reads CATSRDIGGQGIETQYF. The CDR3, as DNA: TGTGCCACCAGCAGAGATATCGGGGGACAGGGGATAGAGACCCAGTACTTC.

The CDR3 loop reads CAWSGLGETEAFF. DNA of the CDR3: TGTGCCTGGAGTGGACTAGGGGAGACTGAAGCTTTCTTT. This rearrangement joins TRBV30 to TRBJ1-1, with D perhaps TRBD1 (5 bases). V was clipped by 1 base and J by 5 bases, with 11 bases between them. Looked up from germline, CDR1 is GTSNPN and CDR2 is SVGIG (reference sequence). The CDR3 has 13 amino acids.

V gene TRBV28 combines with J gene TRBJ1-2, with a tentative D call TRBD1 (6 bases). V was trimmed by 6 bases and J by 5 bases, leaving 16 bases between them. The length of the CDR3 is 14 residues. Germline CDR1 is MDHEN and CDR2 is SYDVKM. The CDR3 region has the DNA TGTGCCAGCAGAAACGACAGGACGGTTTATGGCTACACCTTC. Protein: CASRNDRTVYGYTF.

As to this clone: This specimen includes other DNA sequences encoding the same CDR3. The chain is built from TRBV15 and TRBJ1-4; D uncertain. This CDR3 is built from 14 residues. Germline V lookup: CDR1 LNHNV, CDR2 YYDKDF (reference sequence). V lost 1 base to trimming and J lost 16 bases, with 19 bases between them. CDR3: CATSRGTNRGLRFF. CDR3 bases: TGTGCCACCAGCAGAGGAACTAATCGAGGTCTGAGGTTTTTT.

In this sample, this clone turned up once. The J gene is TRBJ2-3, the V gene TRBV5-1; 7 bases are a match to TRBD2. The CDR3 totals 15 residues. With V trimmed by 1 base and J by 3 bases, 5 bases remained unmatched. Germline CDR1 reads SGHRS; CDR2 reads YFSETQ. CDR3 sequence reads: CASSLSSGSTDTQYF. The CDR3 region has the DNA TGCGCCAGCAGCTTGAGTAGCGGGTCGACAGATACGCAGTATTTT.

The V call is TRBV23-1, the J call TRBJ1-2, with D possibly being TRBD1 (5 bases). TRBV23-1 is reported as an ORF; its role is uncertain. The V end was cut by 3 bases, the J end by 4 bases, with 9 bases between. The CDR3 length is 13 residues. The CDR3 loop reads CASSQPDSYGYTF. The CDR3 DNA is TGCGCCAGCAGTCAGCCTGACAGCTATGGCTACACCTTC.

This chain links TRBV4-2 with TRBJ1-1; D remains unclear. The V end lost 0 bases, the J end lost 7 bases, and 9 bases lay between the germline ends. Germline loops: CDR1 LGHNA, CDR2 YNFKEQ. The CDR3 is 13 amino acids. The CDR3 sequence is CASSQERRFEAFF. Written as DNA, the CDR3 is TGTGCCAGCAGCCAAGAAAGACGGTTTGAAGCTTTCTTT.

The chain carries TRBV7-3 and TRBJ1-2; 9 bases are shared with TRBD1. The CDR3 is made up of 15 amino acids. The junction had 6 bases not matched to a gene; V was cut back by 5 bases and J by 2 bases. Germline V gene lookup returns CDR1 SGHTA and CDR2 FQGTGA. CDR3 residues: CASSPSGTGNYGYTF. The CDR3 DNA reads TGTGCCAGCAGCCCGTCCGGGACAGGGAACTATGGCTACACCTTC.

Only a few counts were recorded for this clone. The chain joins TRBV9 to TRBJ1-3; perhaps TRBD1 as D (5 bases). V was pared by 3 bases and J by 0 bases, with 16 bases between. Germline CDR1 and CDR2: SGDLS and YYNGEE. The CDR3 has 17 residues. The CDR3 sequence: CASSERPGGYSGNTIYF. The CDR3 bases are TGTGCCAGCAGCGAGAGGCCGGGGGGATACTCTGGAAACACCATATATTTT.

CDR3 DNA sequence: TGTGCCAGCACCTCGGGAGGGTCGCCCGCCGGGGAGCTGTTTTTT. This gives the protein CASTSGGSPAGELFF. The chain couples TRBV5-6 to TRBJ2-2, with TRBD2 matching over 8 bases. Germline V gene data show CDR1 as SGHDT and CDR2 as YYEEEE. The trim removed 6 bases at V and 6 bases at J, leaving 10 bases unmatched. The CDR3 runs to 15 residues.

CDR3 coding DNA: TGTGCCATCAGTGAGATGGCAGGGGAGTTGTCCGAGCAGTACTTC. This encodes CAISEMAGELSEQYF. This chain uses TRBV10-3 with TRBJ2-7; D may be TRBD1 (6 bases). The CDR3 sequence is 15 residues long. The V gene lost 2 bases and the J gene lost 6 bases, with 17 bases spanning the gap. Germline values: CDR1 ENHRY, CDR2 SYGVKD.